Only a few counts were recorded for the clone carrying this TCR beta chain. The sample comes from a study of T cell responses to AZD1222 COVID-19 vaccine. Method: immunoSEQ multiplex PCR; TCRdb's copy keeps in-frame clones and lacks some. This sample carries more than 95,000 clones, around 90% of them seen once, and the ten largest clones take about 5.6%. Trimming cost V 3 bases and J 0 bases, with 6 bases left between them. CDR3 length equals 13 residues. Germline-derived CDR1 and CDR2 are GTSNPN and SVGIG (reference sequence). This sequence joins TRBV30 and TRBJ1-5; the D is unclear. This receptor was obtained from an adult in good health. Sequenced here: peripheral blood, sampled on day 0 of AZD1222 vaccination. The CDR3 protein is CAWRTDSNQPQHF. CDR3 DNA: TGTGCCTGGAGGACGGATAGCAATCAGCCCCAGCATTTT.